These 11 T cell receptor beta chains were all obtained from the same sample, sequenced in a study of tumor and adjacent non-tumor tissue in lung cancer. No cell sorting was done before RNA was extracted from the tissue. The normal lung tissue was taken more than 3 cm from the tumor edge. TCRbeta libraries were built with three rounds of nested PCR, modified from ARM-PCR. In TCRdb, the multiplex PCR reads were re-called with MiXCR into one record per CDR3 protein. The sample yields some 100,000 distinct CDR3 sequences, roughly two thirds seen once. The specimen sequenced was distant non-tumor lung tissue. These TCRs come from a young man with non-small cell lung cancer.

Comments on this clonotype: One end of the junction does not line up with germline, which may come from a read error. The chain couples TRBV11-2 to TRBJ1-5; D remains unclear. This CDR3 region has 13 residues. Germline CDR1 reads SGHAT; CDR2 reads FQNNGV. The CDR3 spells CASSLGINQPRHF. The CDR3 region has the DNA TGTGCCAGCAGCTTAGGGATCAATCAGCCCCGGCATTTT.

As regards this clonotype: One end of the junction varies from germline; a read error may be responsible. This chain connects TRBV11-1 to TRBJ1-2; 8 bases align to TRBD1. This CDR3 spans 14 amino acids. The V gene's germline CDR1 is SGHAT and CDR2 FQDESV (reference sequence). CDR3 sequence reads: CDSSSDRDRPPYTF. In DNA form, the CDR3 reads TGTGACAGCAGTTCGGACAGGGACCGACCTCCCTACACCTTC.

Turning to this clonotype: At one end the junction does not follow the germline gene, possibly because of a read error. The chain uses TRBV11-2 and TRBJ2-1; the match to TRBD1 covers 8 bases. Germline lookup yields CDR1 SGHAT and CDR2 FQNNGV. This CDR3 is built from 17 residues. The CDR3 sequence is CDSSLDWRRGLGDGQLF. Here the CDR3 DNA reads TGTGACAGCAGCTTAGATTGGCGCAGGGGGCTTGGGGATGGGCAGCTCTTC.

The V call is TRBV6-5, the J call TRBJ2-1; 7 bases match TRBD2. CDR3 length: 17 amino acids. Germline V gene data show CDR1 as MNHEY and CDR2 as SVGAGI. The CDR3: CVSIPGLSGGPYNEQFF. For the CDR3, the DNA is TGTGTAAGCATCCCCGGCCTATCGGGAGGCCCGTACAATGAGCAGTTCTTC.

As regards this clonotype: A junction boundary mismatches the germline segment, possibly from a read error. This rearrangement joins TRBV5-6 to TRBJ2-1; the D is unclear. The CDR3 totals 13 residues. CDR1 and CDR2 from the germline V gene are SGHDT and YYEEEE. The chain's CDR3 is CASSLGQINKQFF. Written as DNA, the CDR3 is TGTGCCAGCAGCTTGGGGCAGATCAATAAGCAGTTCTTC.

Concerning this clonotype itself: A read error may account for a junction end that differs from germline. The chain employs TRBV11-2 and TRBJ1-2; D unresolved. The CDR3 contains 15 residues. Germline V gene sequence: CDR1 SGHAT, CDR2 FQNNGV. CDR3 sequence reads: CVSSADMVSNYGYTF. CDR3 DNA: TGTGTCAGCAGCGCCGACATGGTTTCTAACTATGGCTACACATTC.

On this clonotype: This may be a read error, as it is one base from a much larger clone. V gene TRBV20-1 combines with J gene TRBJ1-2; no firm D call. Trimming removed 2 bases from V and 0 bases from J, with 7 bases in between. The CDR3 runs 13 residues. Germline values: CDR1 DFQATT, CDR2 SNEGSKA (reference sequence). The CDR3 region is CSARNKANYGYTF. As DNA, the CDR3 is TGCAGTGCTAGAAACAAAGCTAACTATGGCTACACCTTC.

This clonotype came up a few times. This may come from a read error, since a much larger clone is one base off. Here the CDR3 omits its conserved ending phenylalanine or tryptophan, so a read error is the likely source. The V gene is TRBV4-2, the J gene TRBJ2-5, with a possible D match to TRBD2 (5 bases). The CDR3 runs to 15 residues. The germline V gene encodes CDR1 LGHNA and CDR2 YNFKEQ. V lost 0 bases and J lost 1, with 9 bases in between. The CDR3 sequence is CASSQDRLAQETQYL. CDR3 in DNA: TGTGCCAGCAGCCAAGATCGGCTAGCCCAAGAGACCCAGTACTTA.

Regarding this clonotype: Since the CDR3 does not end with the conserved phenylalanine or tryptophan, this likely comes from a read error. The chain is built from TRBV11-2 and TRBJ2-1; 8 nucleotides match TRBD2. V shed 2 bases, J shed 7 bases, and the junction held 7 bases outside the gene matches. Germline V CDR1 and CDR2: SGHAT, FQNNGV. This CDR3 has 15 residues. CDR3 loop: CASSLILAGINEQFI. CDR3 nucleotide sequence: TGTGCCAGCAGCTTAATCCTAGCGGGTATTAATGAGCAGTTCATC.

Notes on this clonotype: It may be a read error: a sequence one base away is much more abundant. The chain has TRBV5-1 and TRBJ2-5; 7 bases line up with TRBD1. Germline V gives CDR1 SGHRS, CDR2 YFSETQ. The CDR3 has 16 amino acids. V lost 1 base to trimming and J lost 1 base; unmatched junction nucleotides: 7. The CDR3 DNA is TGCGCCAGCAGCTTGTGGGCAGGGGGTCTCCAAGAGACCCAGTACTTC. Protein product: CASSLWAGGLQETQYF.

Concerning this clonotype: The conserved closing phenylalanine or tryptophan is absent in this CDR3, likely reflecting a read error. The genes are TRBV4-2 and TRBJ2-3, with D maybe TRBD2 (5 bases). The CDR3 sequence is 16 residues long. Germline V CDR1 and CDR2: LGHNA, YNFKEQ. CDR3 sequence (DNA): TGTGCCAACAGCCAAGGCGGGCCCGTCCCTTCAGATACGCAGTATTCT. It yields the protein CANSQGGPVPSDTQYS.